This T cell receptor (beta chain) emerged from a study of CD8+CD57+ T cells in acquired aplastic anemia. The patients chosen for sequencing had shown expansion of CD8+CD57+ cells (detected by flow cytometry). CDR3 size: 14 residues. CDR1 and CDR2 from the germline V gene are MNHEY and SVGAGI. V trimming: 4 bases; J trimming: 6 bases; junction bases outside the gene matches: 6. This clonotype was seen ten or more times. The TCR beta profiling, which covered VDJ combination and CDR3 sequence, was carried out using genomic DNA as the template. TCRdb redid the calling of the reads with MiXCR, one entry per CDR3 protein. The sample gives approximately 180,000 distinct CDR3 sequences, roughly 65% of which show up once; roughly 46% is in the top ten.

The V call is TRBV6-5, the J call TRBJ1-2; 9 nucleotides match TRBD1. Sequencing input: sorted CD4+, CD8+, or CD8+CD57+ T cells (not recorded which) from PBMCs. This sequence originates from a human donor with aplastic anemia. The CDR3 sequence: CASSLTGGEDGYTF. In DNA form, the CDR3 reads TGTGCCAGCAGTTTAACAGGGGGCGAAGATGGCTACACCTTC.